What follows is one T cell receptor beta chain and its context. Antigen: not known. This sample is drawn from a study of T cell responses to AZD1222 COVID-19 vaccine. Study observations and caveats: There were mostly white British donors and more females than males, and clonal diversity was possibly underestimated.

Trimming took 5 bases from V and 2 from J; bases not matched to a gene: 5. Germline CDR1 SGHTA, CDR2 FQGTGA. This CDR3 has 14 amino acids. Clones were sequenced by immunoSEQ multiplex PCR, and TCRdb holds only the in-frame ones, with some missing. The sample includes 77,000 or so clones, around 93% of them seen just once. This material consisted of peripheral blood, taken 28 days after the second AZD1222 dose. The chain recombines TRBV7-3 with TRBJ1-1; TRBD1 matches at 7 bases. This sequence was found in an adult who received the AZD1222 COVID-19 vaccine. This CDR3 reads CASSPGTANTEAFF. The CDR3, as DNA: TGTGCCAGCAGCCCGGGGACAGCTAACACTGAAGCTTTCTTT.